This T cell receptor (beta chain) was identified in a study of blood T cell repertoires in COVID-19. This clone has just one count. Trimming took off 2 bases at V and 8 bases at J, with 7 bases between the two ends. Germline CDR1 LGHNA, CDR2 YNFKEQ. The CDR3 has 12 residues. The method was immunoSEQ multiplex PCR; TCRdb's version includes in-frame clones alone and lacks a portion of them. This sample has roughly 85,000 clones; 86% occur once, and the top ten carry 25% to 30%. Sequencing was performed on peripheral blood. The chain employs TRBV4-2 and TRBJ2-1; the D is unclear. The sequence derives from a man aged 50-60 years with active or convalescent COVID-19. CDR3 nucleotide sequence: TGTGCCAGCAGCCAAAGGCTAGATGAGCAGTTCTTC. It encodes CASSQRLDEQFF.